This entry features one T cell receptor (beta chain) sequence. Antigen specificity is unknown. CSF cells underwent 10X single-cell V(D)J and 5' gene-expression profiling. Each CDR3 protein gets one entry in TCRdb, which reprocessed the 10x single-cell sequencing reads and gives no DNA. The sample includes about 1,600 distinct CDR3 sequences. This specimen comes from a study of CD8 T cells in cerebrospinal fluid in Alzheimer's disease. Study as a whole: Two single-cell methods, plate-based nested PCR and droplet-based sequencing, assessed CSF clonal expansion. Overall study findings and caveats: Expanded clones of at least 3% were commoner in Alzheimer's patients than healthy subjects. Compared with controls, mild cognitive impairment or Alzheimer's disease patients showed higher maximum CSF clone percentages.

The CDR3 spans 14 residues. Germline CDR1 reads MNHEY; CDR2 reads SMNVEV (reference sequence). The TCR originated in a human donor with mild cognitive impairment. The chain is built from TRBV27 and TRBJ1-3. The sample taken for sequencing was cerebrospinal fluid. The CDR3: CASSLQAGGNTIYF.